A single sample is the source of the 27 T cell receptor beta chains below, sequenced in a study of beta chain features in type 1 diabetes. Whole-study results and caveats: There was a moderate but significant shortening of TCRB CDR3s in all four CD4+ subsets of Type 1 diabetes patients.

These receptors are not linked to any known antigen. The entirety of the isolated RNA underwent reverse transcription, so expressed TCRB transcripts were sequenced. Assay used: immunoSEQ multiplex PCR; TCRdb lists only in-frame clones, some missing. This table has more than 250,000 clones, 13% to 15% appearing once. The sample consisted of naive CD4+ T cells from blood. These receptors all stem from a man in his thirties or forties with type 1 diabetes.

This clone occurred a few times. The chain carries TRBV30 and TRBJ2-5; D remains ambiguous. Germline V gene lookup returns CDR1 GTSNPN and CDR2 SVGIG (reference sequence). CDR3 length: 13 residues. V gave up 1 base and J gave up 0 bases, with 6 bases separating them. This CDR3 is CAWSEQYQETQYF. As DNA, the CDR3 is TGTGCCTGGAGTGAACAGTACCAAGAGACCCAGTACTTC.

V usage is TRBV29-1 and J usage is TRBJ1-1; 7 bases fit TRBD1. Germline CDR1 is SQVTM and CDR2 is ANQGSEA. J gave up 0 bases and V 6 bases, and 4 bases lay outside the gene matches. The CDR3 contains 13 residues. The CDR3, as DNA: TGCAGCGTGCTGGGACAGCTGAACACTGAAGCTTTCTTT. As protein: CSVLGQLNTEAFF.

This clone was observed a handful of times. DNA of the CDR3: TGTGCCACCAGCAGAGGGGACAGGGGGGGCTACGAGCAGTACTTC. Translation: CATSRGDRGGYEQYF. The chain uses TRBV15 and TRBJ2-7; 11 nucleotides line up with TRBD1. This CDR3 region has 15 residues. CDR1 is LNHNV and CDR2 is YYDKDF in the germline V gene (reference sequence). The V gene end was trimmed by 1 base and the J gene end by 3 bases; junction bases not matched to a gene: 2.

The sample holds a few counts of this clone. The CDR3 loop reads CASSQTPGQNTEAFF. CDR3 DNA sequence: TGCGCCAGCAGCCAAACGCCCGGACAGAACACTGAAGCTTTCTTT. The chain uses TRBV4-1 and TRBJ1-1, with D possibly being TRBD1 (5 bases). Germline V gene data show CDR1 as MGHRA and CDR2 as YSYEKL. The V and J ends lost 2 bases and 1 base respectively, with 11 bases between them. CDR3 length equals 15 residues.

The V call is TRBV11-2, the J call TRBJ2-1; 10 nucleotides match TRBD2. Trimming at V came to 1 base and at J to 4 bases, leaving 7 bases not matched to a gene. This CDR3 contains 17 residues. Germline CDR1 reads SGHAT; CDR2 reads FQNNGV. In nucleotides, the CDR3 is TGTGCCAGCAGCTTAGTATCGGCTAGCGGGAGATACAATGAGCAGTTCTTC. Translated, it gives CASSLVSASGRYNEQFF. Full variable domain (rest looked up from reference TRBV11-2 and TRBJ2-1): EAGVAQSPRYKIIEKRQSVAFWCNPISGHATLYWYQQILGQGPKLLIQFQNNGVVDDSQLPKDRFSAERLKGVDSTLKIQPAKLEDSAVYLCASSLVSASGRYNEQFFGPGTRLTVL.

This clone was counted between two and nine times. The chain couples TRBV7-8 to TRBJ2-1; perhaps TRBD2 as D (6 bases). This CDR3 is 18 amino acids long. V was shortened by 3 bases and J by 1 base, with 19 bases between the two germline ends. In germline, CDR1 is SGHVS, CDR2 FQNEAQ. For the CDR3, the DNA is TGTGCCAGCAGCTTCCATCGGGCCGCCGCGGGGTCCTACAATGAGCAGTTCTTC. It translates to CASSFHRAAAGSYNEQFF.

The chain joins TRBV29-1 to TRBJ1-1; D uncertain. CDR1 SQVTM and CDR2 ANQGSEA come from the germline V gene. The germline V and J ends were trimmed by 3 bases and 10 bases, with 12 bases remaining between them. This CDR3 contains 11 residues. For the CDR3, the DNA is TGCAGCGTTGATCCCGAAACGGGAGCTTTCTTT. This sequence encodes CSVDPETGAFF.

This clone was counted between two and nine times. V usage is TRBV16 and J usage is TRBJ2-1; weak D call: TRBD1 (5 bases). Trimming pared 4 bases from V and 9 bases from J, leaving 13 bases between. The CDR3 consists of 13 residues. Germline lookup yields CDR1 KGHSY and CDR2 FQNENV. This CDR3 reads CASSLAWGIEQFF. The CDR3 DNA reads as TGTGCCAGCAGCCTTGCGTGGGGCATTGAGCAGTTCTTC.

The rearrangement uses TRBV9 and TRBJ2-3; tentative D call: TRBD1 (5 bases). The CDR3 has 13 amino acids. The V end was cut by 1 base, the J end by 4 bases, with 7 bases between. Germline lookup yields CDR1 SGDLS and CDR2 YYNGEE. The CDR3, as DNA: TGTGCCAGCAGCGTAAGGGGCCCAGATACGCAGTATTTT. Translation gives CASSVRGPDTQYF.

The chain employs TRBV10-3 and TRBJ2-5, with 13 bases identical to TRBD2. The V and J ends lost 10 bases and 2 bases, in that order; junction bases with no gene match: 10. This CDR3 has 16 amino acids. Germline CDR1 is ENHRY and CDR2 is SYGVKD. CDR3 sequence: CANDRRTSGSQETQYF. The CDR3 coding sequence is TGTGCCAACGACAGGCGGACTAGCGGGAGTCAAGAGACCCAGTACTTC.

The rearrangement uses TRBV28 and TRBJ1-2, with TRBD1 identical over 7 bases. With 7 bases clipped from V and 6 bases from J, the junction kept 14 bases outside the gene matches. The CDR3 runs 15 residues. Germline lookup yields CDR1 MDHEN and CDR2 SYDVKM. Here the CDR3 DNA reads TGTGCCAGCATCCCCCTTTATCTGGACAGGCATGGCTACACCTTC. Its translation is CASIPLYLDRHGYTF.

The chain employs TRBV4-2 and TRBJ2-5; 8 positions agree with TRBD2. Germline V lookup: CDR1 LGHNA, CDR2 YNFKEQ. J gave up 6 bases and V 3 bases, and 6 bases lay outside the gene matches. The CDR3 extends over 14 amino acids. Here the CDR3 DNA reads TGTGCCAGCAGCCACGGGAGGGCCTCTCAGACCCAGTACTTC. This translates into CASSHGRASQTQYF.

The rearrangement uses TRBV4-1 and TRBJ2-1; 7 bases map to TRBD1. The ends lost 7 bases at V and 4 bases at J; junction bases unmatched: 4. The CDR3 is 13 residues long. Per germline, CDR1 MGHRA and CDR2 YSYEKL. CDR3 coding DNA: TGCGCCAGCAAAGGGGGCCCTTACAATGAGCAGTTCTTC. This translates into CASKGGPYNEQFF.

This clone has only a few counts. This chain uses TRBV7-3 with TRBJ2-3, with 9 nucleotides matching TRBD1. This CDR3 comprises 14 residues. V lost 4 bases to trimming and J lost 2 bases; unmatched junction nucleotides: 1. CDR1 is SGHTA, CDR2 FQGTGA, per germline. Written as DNA, the CDR3 is TGTGCCAGCAGCTCACAGGGGGCCACAGATACGCAGTATTTT. Residues: CASSSQGATDTQYF.

The chain is built from TRBV15 and TRBJ2-2; D is possibly TRBD1 (6 bases). Per germline, CDR1 LNHNV and CDR2 YYDKDF (reference sequence). The V end was cut by 0 bases, the J end by 1 base, with 9 bases between. CDR3 length equals 16 residues. CDR3 DNA sequence: TGTGCCACCAGCAGAGAACCGGGACAGAACACCGGGGAGCTGTTTTTT. Translated: CATSREPGQNTGELFF.

V and J are TRBV6-6 and TRBJ1-2; 8 positions agree with TRBD1. Germline CDR1 MNHNY, CDR2 SVGAGI (reference sequence). This CDR3 contains 14 residues. V lost 3 bases and J lost 6; bases outside the gene matches: 6. CDR3 protein: CASSYPDRAHGYTF. The CDR3 nucleotides read TGTGCCAGCAGTTATCCGGACAGGGCCCATGGCTACACCTTC.

This clone was seen more than once but under ten times. This chain uses TRBV5-1 with TRBJ1-2, with no clear D. V lost 1 base and J 3 bases, leaving 7 bases between the germline ends. The CDR3 runs 13 residues. Germline values: CDR1 SGHRS, CDR2 YFSETQ. The CDR3 bases are TGCGCCAGCAGCTTGCGAGCCGACTATGGCTACACCTTC. As protein: CASSLRADYGYTF.

The V gene is TRBV4-2, the J gene TRBJ2-1; TRBD1 aligns across 7 bases. This CDR3 is built from 15 residues. Germline V CDR1 and CDR2: LGHNA, YNFKEQ. Trimming removed 5 bases from V and 7 bases from J; junction bases left unmatched: 11. The CDR3 loop reads CASSLGEGAGNEQFF. The CDR3 bases are TGTGCCAGCAGCTTGGGAGAGGGGGCTGGGAATGAGCAGTTCTTC.

This clone was recorded a few times. The chain joins TRBV19 to TRBJ1-2, with D possibly matching TRBD1 (5 bases). The CDR3 has 13 residues. Germline V gives CDR1 LNHDA, CDR2 SQIVND (reference sequence). The V and J ends lost 0 bases and 10 bases respectively, with 12 bases between them. The CDR3 reads CASSIDGAMDYTF. The DNA of the CDR3 is TGTGCCAGTAGTATAGATGGGGCGATGGACTACACCTTC.

This clone was seen more than once but under ten times. The CDR3 spells CATDAGLATNIQYF. CDR3 nucleotide sequence: TGTGCCACCGACGCGGGACTAGCAACAAACATTCAGTACTTC. The chain employs TRBV6-1 and TRBJ2-4; 9 positions match TRBD2. The length of the CDR3 is 14 residues. The V gene end was trimmed by 10 bases and the J gene end by 6 bases; junction bases not matched to a gene: 10. Germline V lookup: CDR1 MNHNS, CDR2 SASEGT.

This clone was found a few times. J is TRBJ2-1 and V is TRBV5-4; no clear D. Trimming removed 4 bases at V and 9 bases at J, with 11 bases between. This CDR3 has 12 amino acids. Germline V gene lookup returns CDR1 SGHNT and CDR2 YYREEE (reference sequence). In DNA form, the CDR3 reads TGTGCCAGCAGCCCCTACCACGGTGAGCAGTTCTTC. Residues: CASSPYHGEQFF.

This clone was seen a few times. The rearrangement uses TRBV27 and TRBJ2-1, with TRBD2 identical over 10 bases. J lost 10 bases, V lost 7 bases, and 13 bases had no gene match. Germline CDR1 MNHEY, CDR2 SMNVEV (reference sequence). This CDR3 is 15 amino acids long. The CDR3, as DNA: TGTGCCAGCACCTCGGACAGCGGGAGGGAAGGGGAGCAGTTCTTC. It codes for CASTSDSGREGEQFF.

This clone was seen more than once but under ten times. The V call is TRBV18, the J call TRBJ2-1, with D possibly matching TRBD2 (5 bases). Per the germline V gene, CDR1 is KGHSH and CDR2 is LQKENI. The CDR3 is 15 residues long. V was trimmed by 1 base and J by 9 bases, leaving 16 bases between them. The CDR3: CASSPLASSFGEQFF. The CDR3, as DNA: TGTGCCAGCTCACCACTGGCTAGCTCGTTTGGTGAGCAGTTCTTC.

The chain links TRBV6-5 to TRBJ2-7; 12 bases match TRBD1. With 0 bases clipped from V and 5 bases from J, the junction kept 5 bases outside the gene matches. CDR3 size: 16 residues. Germline-derived CDR1 and CDR2 are MNHEY and SVGAGI. CDR3 in DNA: TGTGCCAGCAGTTACTCGCTCGGGACAGGGGGCAACGAGCAGTACTTC. Protein: CASSYSLGTGGNEQYF.

V gene TRBV6-5 combines with J gene TRBJ2-7, with D possibly TRBD2 on 5 matching bases. The CDR3 contains 15 residues. Per germline, CDR1 MNHEY and CDR2 SVGAGI. With 6 bases removed from V and 4 bases from J, the gap between germline ends came to 19 bases. The CDR3 region has the DNA TGTGCCAGCAGGGGGTTGGCACGGGAAAGGTACGAGCAGTACTTC. Protein: CASRGLARERYEQYF.

The rearrangement joins TRBV2 to TRBJ1-1; a possible D gene is TRBD1 (6 bases). Germline values: CDR1 SNHLY, CDR2 FYNNEI. This CDR3 is built from 14 residues. V was clipped by 4 bases and J by 0 bases, with 9 bases between them. The CDR3 loop reads CASSGQVMNTEAFF. Written as DNA, the CDR3 is TGTGCCAGCAGTGGACAGGTTATGAACACTGAAGCTTTCTTT.

The genes are TRBV7-2 and TRBJ1-4; no firm D call. The CDR3 sequence is 15 residues long. The germline V and J ends were trimmed by 5 bases and 7 bases, with 17 bases remaining between them. Per germline, CDR1 SGHTA and CDR2 FQGNSA. The CDR3 DNA reads TGTGCCAGCAGCCACGGGAGTCTGATGAGTGAAAAACTGTTTTTT. Its translation is CASSHGSLMSEKLFF.